The clone carrying this T cell receptor (beta chain) came up a few times. Its antigen is unidentified. Germline CDR1 LGHNA, CDR2 YNFKEQ. CDR3 length: 15 amino acids. With V trimmed by 5 bases and J by 5 bases, 5 bases remained unmatched. The entry originates in a study of cytomegalovirus exposure and HLA in healthy donors. Study background: As an earlier analysis found, 150 million to 200 million T cells yielded 100 million to 130 million unique TCR beta sequences. Study findings and constraints: Earlier results showed most TCR beta V segments being productive about 87% or about 30% of the time. Later analysis associated a missense DCLRE1C variant with TCR beta V- and J-gene trimming. Rarity held for most TCR sequences, but there were some public TCRs that occurred in many donors.

60 Vbeta and 13 Jbeta primers were used in PCR. TCRdb keeps only in-frame clones here, not all; method: immunoSEQ multiplex PCR. This table has 150,000 to 200,000 clones, roughly 79% appearing once. Sequences were obtained from PBMCs. The chain combines TRBV4-2 with TRBJ2-7, with 14 bases identical to TRBD2. This clonotype was sampled from a man in his fifties or sixties in good health and CMV-seropositive. DNA of the CDR3: TGTGCCAGCAGCTCGACTAGCGGGGGGGCTAACGAGCAGTACTTC. This sequence encodes CASSSTSGGANEQYF.